This T cell receptor (beta chain) is drawn from a study of blood T cells in healthy people across ages (dated by TCRdb to between 2015 and 2016). Concerning the study at large: In model experiments, template switching captured about one uniquely barcoded TCR beta cDNA molecule for every two T cells. The study measured age-related changes in TCR beta repertoire diversity using deep sequencing normalized with unique cDNA molecular identifiers. The donors were split into four age groups: young (average around 17 years), middle-aged (roughly 39), aged (more than 60) and long-lived (82). Donors of different ages were randomly distributed across sequencing lanes to avoid experimental bias. Two additional independent replicas of 1 million unique cDNA reads from the same blood draw were analyzed for two donors (one aged 18 to 30 and one aged 80 or older). What the research found in general, with its limitations: The CMV infection status of donors was not known, potentially confounding age-related changes in expanded clonotypes. Compared with the aged group, the long-lived group had more naive CD4+ T cells, fewer expanded clones and increased TCR diversity, a pattern suggesting age selection. As age increased, observed TCR beta diversity per million T cells dropped in a roughly linear way, and a significant reduction was already evident by age about 40. Conclusive comparison of naive and antigen-experienced compartments was prevented by the profiling of bulk unsorted PBMCs. Estimates of total diversity based on one million sequenced T cells were considered lower bounds and underestimates. A strong correlation was found between observed TCR beta diversity and the percentage of naive T cells measured by flow cytometry.

Systemically healthy Caucasian individuals from Russia, 35 to 50 in total and aged about 6 to 95 years, were included as donors. Around 10 milliliters of peripheral blood were drawn from each donor into EDTA-treated Vacutainer tubes. Ficoll-Paque density-gradient centrifugation was used to isolate PBMCs, with at least 7 million per sample. Trizol reagent was used to extract total RNA from the PBMCs, yielding at least 5.5 micrograms per sample. For every donor, flow cytometry on a PBMC aliquot measured the percentage of naive CD45RAhigh/CD27high T cells. The protocol used for the library was 5' RACE. Sequencing instrument: Illumina HiSeq 2500. The second PCR ran for about 6 to 11 cycles and used a J-beta primer mix along with a sample-barcoded 5' primer. Each TCR beta cDNA molecule received a unique molecular identifier from a template-switch 5' adaptor carrying 12 random nucleotides. At least 3 million CDR3-containing paired-end reads were obtained from each sample. The Mint cDNA synthesis kit, primed by a TRBC-specific oligonucleotide, was used to synthesize first-strand cDNA from all RNA. Following uracil-DNA glycosylase treatment, all cDNA underwent a first 18-cycle PCR with the universal primers M1SS and BC2_uni_R. The original methods were these. Normalization of each sample was performed by random selection of 1 million high-quality reads, each carrying a distinct molecular identifier. Reads with shared molecular identifiers were discarded instead of being binned into consensus sequences. MiTCR, with a Q25 quality threshold and the strictest error-elimination algorithm, was used for CDR3 identification, clonotype clustering and error correction. A nonparametric unseen species model with Euler transformation was used to estimate a lower bound on total TCR beta diversity. The raw public reads went through TCRdb reprocessing: fastp at Q25, MiXCR clone calling, in-frame beta chains kept. Entries that share a CDR3 protein sequence are merged under the most common genes and DNA. TCRdb, not the original authors, processed these V and J calls. The sample table contains 650,000 to 800,000 distinct CDR3 sequences; only one count was recorded for 40% to 50% of them. The ten largest clones add up to roughly 19% of the sample.

As to this clonotype: Its recognized antigen is unknown. No quality values exist for individual bases; no much larger clone is one base distant.

Per the germline V gene (reference sequence), DFQATT is the CDR1 and SNEGSKA is the CDR2. Germline trimming amounts to 0 bases on V and 1 base on J, with 3 as the count of junction bases outside the gene matches. The CDR3 covers 15 residues, taking in both the cysteine and the phenylalanine. Solely the CDR3 DNA is kept, with 45 bases framed from the first base. This clonotype was sampled from a man in his sixties in good health. The sample was blood. The chain was built from TRBV20-1 and TRBJ2-1, and TRBD1 matches 7 of the central bases. In nucleotide form, the sequence is TGCAGTGCTAGAGATCGGGGACAGTCCTACAATGAGCAGTTCTTC. Translated, this gives CSARDRGQSYNEQFF.